Listed below are T cell receptor beta chains from one sample, sequenced in a study of T cells in Graves' hyperthyroidism and ophthalmopathy. TCRdb processed the multiplex PCR reads anew with MiXCR; each CDR3 protein has one entry. This sample has 500,000 or so distinct CDR3 sequences, with over 15% found just once. Input material: blood. The receptors here all came from a woman aged 18-35 years with Graves' ophthalmopathy. Both conserved end residues are part of each CDR3. The order of the fields is D gene, clone size, V gene, J gene, CDR3 DNA, CDR3 protein. D genes are given only for firm matches. Rows give clone size only sometimes, using once, few, many, or a class for an expanded clone.

NA	many	TRBV5-1	TRBJ2-7	TGCGCCAGCGGGATCGCGACGGGCCCCTACGAGCAGTACTTC	CASGIATGPYEQYF
TRBD1	many	TRBV6-2/TRBV6-3	TRBJ1-1	TGTGCCAGCAACCTAATTCAGGGGGCCCTGAACACTGAAGCTTTCTTT	CASNLIQGALNTEAFF
NA	NA	TRBV6-2/TRBV6-3	TRBJ2-7	TGTGCCAGCAGAAGGGAGGACGAGCAGTACTTC	CASRREDEQYF
TRBD2	many	TRBV28	TRBJ2-5	TGTGCCAGCAGTTCCCAGGGACTAGCGGGAGGGCAGCAAGAGACCCAGTACTTC	CASSSQGLAGGQQETQYF
NA	many	TRBV2	TRBJ2-7	TGTGCCAGCACCAGGGATGATGGCTACGAGCAGTACTTC	CASTRDDGYEQYF
NA	NA	TRBV27	TRBJ2-6	TGTGCCAGCAGTTTATCGAGGACAGCTGGGGCCAACGTCCTGACTTTC	CASSLSRTAGANVLTF
NA	few	TRBV6-2/TRBV6-3	TRBJ2-4	TGTGCTACCGGAGGGGGTCGCACCAAAAACATTCAGTACTTC	CATGGGRTKNIQYF
NA	few	TRBV6-1	TRBJ2-6	TGTGCCTCCCGGGGTCCCTCTGGGGCCAACGTCCTGACTTTC	CASRGPSGANVLTF
TRBD2	NA	TRBV19	TRBJ2-1	TGTGCCAGTAGTGTGCCGGGACTATCGCAGTTCTTC	CASSVPGLSQFF
TRBD2	NA	TRBV29-1	TRBJ2-7	TGCAGCGTCCCCCTTAGCGGGAACCCCTACGAGCAGTACTTC	CSVPLSGNPYEQYF
TRBD1	NA	TRBV19	TRBJ2-3	TGTGCCAGTAGTTTCCGGACAGGGGTCACAGATACGCAGTATTTT	CASSFRTGVTDTQYF